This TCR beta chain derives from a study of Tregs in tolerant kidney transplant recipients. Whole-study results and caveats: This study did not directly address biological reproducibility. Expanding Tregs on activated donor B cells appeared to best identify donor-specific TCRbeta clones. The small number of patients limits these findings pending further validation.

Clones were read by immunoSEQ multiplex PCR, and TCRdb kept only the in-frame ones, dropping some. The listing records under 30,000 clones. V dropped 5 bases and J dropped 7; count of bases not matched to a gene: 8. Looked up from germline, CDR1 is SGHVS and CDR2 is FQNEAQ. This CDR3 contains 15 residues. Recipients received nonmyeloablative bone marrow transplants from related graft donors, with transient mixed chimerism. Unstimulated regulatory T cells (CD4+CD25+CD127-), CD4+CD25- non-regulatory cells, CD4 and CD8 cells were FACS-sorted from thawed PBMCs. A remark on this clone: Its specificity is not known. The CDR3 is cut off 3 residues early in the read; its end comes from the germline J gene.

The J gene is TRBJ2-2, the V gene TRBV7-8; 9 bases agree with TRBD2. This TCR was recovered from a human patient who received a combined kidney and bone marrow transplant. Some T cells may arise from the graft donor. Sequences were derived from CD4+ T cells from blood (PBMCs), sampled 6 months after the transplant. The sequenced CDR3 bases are TGTGCCAGCAGCCCTGGGGGACTAGCAAGCGGGGAG. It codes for CASSPGGLASGE. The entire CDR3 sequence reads CASSPGGLASGELFF.